This T cell receptor beta chain originates from a study of CXCR3-negative and CXCR3-positive naive CD8 T cells. Study-level results: TRBV-TRBJ usage matched between naive CXCR3-negative and CXCR3-positive cells but not between memory cells.

Concerning this clonotype itself: Its antigen is still unknown.

The CDR3 sequence is 12 residues long. UMI-labeled TRB cDNA libraries were prepared by 5' RACE. TCRdb re-called the 5' RACE reads; one entry per CDR3 protein, DNA not given. This sample contains more than 35,000 distinct CDR3 sequences. In triplicate, each CD8+ T cell subset was sorted at under 350,000 cells per replicate. The rearrangement joins TRBV7-5 to TRBJ1-2. TRBV7-5 is a listed pseudogene. The sequenced sample consisted of memory CD8+ T cells from blood. The sequence was collected from a human donor in good health. Some clones in this sample may be carry-over from other donors' samples. CDR3 protein: CISVPEGPGYTF.